This note documents a single T cell receptor (beta chain) sequence. Antigen unknown. This record belongs to a study of a mutant IDH1 vaccine in newly diagnosed glioma. The overall study: The treated group averaged about 41 years old and was around 62% male, about 40% female. Antecedent treatment encompassed radiotherapy, temozolomide, or their combination; the majority received both. Study-level results: There seemed to be no relation between pseudoprogression and changes in top peripheral T cell clonotypes.

Here immunoSEQ multiplex PCR was the method, and the copy in TCRdb shows in-frame clones only, minus some. The sample yields about 23,000 clones, 79% seen once. Germline loops: CDR1 LGHNA, CDR2 YSLEER. CDR3 length equals 11 residues. V gave up 4 bases and J gave up 12 bases; unmatched junction bases: 5. Time point of the sample: week 11, during vaccination. Vaccine doses each comprised 300 ug of mutant IDH1 20-mer peptide, with topical imiquimod. The chain recombines TRBV4-3 with TRBJ2-7; 8 positions agree with TRBD2. This receptor was taken from a man between 40 and 49 years old with glioma. The sample in question was PBMCs, obtained from a glioma patient whose treatment included an IDH1 peptide vaccine. The CDR3 reads CASSPRTSRYV. In DNA form, the CDR3 reads TGCGCCAGCAGCCCTAGGACTAGCAGGTACGTC.